This passage covers 21 T cell receptor beta chains from one sample sequenced in a study of cytotoxic CD8 clonotypes in ibrutinib-treated CLL. TCRdb keeps only in-frame clones here, not all; method: immunoSEQ multiplex PCR. Found here are roughly 150,000 clones, about 70% of them singletons; the top ten hold 4.5% to 6.5%. The sequences come from PBMCs, collected after 24 months of ibrutinib treatment. The receptors shown here come from a human donor with chronic lymphocytic leukemia.

V gene TRBV7-2 combines with J gene TRBJ1-1, with a possible D match to TRBD1 (5 bases). In germline, CDR1 is SGHTA, CDR2 FQGNSA. The CDR3 extends over 14 amino acids. Trimming shortened V by 5 bases and J by 3 bases, and 13 bases separated the two germline ends. CDR3 nucleotides: TGTGCCAGCAGCCCCGGACACGTCTACACTGAAGCTTTCTTT. It is translated as CASSPGHVYTEAFF.

This chain joins TRBV6-6 and TRBJ2-2, with D unresolved. The CDR3 loop spans 13 amino acids. Germline-derived CDR1 and CDR2 are MNHNY and SVGAGI (reference sequence). Trimming took 3 bases from V and 3 from J, leaving 5 bases between them. The DNA of the CDR3 is TGTGCCAGCAGTTATGGGGACACCGGGGAGCTGTTTTTT. It yields the protein CASSYGDTGELFF.

The chain couples TRBV7-2 to TRBJ2-1, with D possibly being TRBD1 or TRBD2 (5 bases each). This CDR3 contains 15 residues. V lost 6 bases to trimming and J lost 0 bases, with 12 bases between them. Germline V gene lookup returns CDR1 SGHTA and CDR2 FQGNSA. The chain's CDR3 is CASRHGGGSYNEQFF. In DNA, the CDR3 is TGTGCCAGCAGACACGGTGGGGGCTCCTACAATGAGCAGTTCTTC.

The genes are TRBV7-3 and TRBJ1-2, with a tentative D call TRBD1 (6 bases). The V end lost 5 bases, the J end lost 1 base, and 14 bases lay between the germline ends. Looked up from germline, CDR1 is SGHTA and CDR2 is FQGTGA. The CDR3 is 15 residues long. The CDR3 DNA follows: TGTGCCAGCAGCCCCGGGGGGCGGGTTAACTATGGCTACACCTTC. It specifies CASSPGGRVNYGYTF.

The chain recombines TRBV28 with TRBJ1-1; 8 nucleotides line up with TRBD1. Germline-derived CDR1 and CDR2 are MDHEN and SYDVKM. The ends lost 11 bases at V and 11 bases at J; junction bases unmatched: 10. There are 11 residues in the CDR3. The DNA of the CDR3 is TGTGCCGGGAGGGGGACAGGACGGGCTTTCTTT. Protein sequence: CAGRGTGRAFF.

This clone was detected only once. The chain joins TRBV29-1 to TRBJ1-2; D is possibly TRBD1 (5 bases). CDR1 and CDR2 from the germline V gene are SQVTM and ANQGSEA. V lost 6 bases and J lost 5, with 10 bases in between. This CDR3 spans 11 amino acids. Here the CDR3 reads CSVKRQYGYTF. The CDR3 nucleotides read TGCAGCGTCAAAAGACAGTATGGCTACACCTTC. Combining the CDR3 with reference TRBV29-1 and TRBJ1-2 gives the whole variable domain SAVISQKPSRDICQRGTSLTIQCQVDSQVTMMFWYRQQPGQSLTLIATANQGSEATYESGFVIDKFPISRPNLTFSTLTVSNMSPEDSSIYLCSVKRQYGYTFGSGTRLTVV.

V usage is TRBV11-1 and J usage is TRBJ2-6, with D uncertain. The CDR3 contains 13 residues. V shed 5 bases and J shed 13 bases, with 15 bases lying between them. The V gene's germline CDR1 is SGHAT and CDR2 FQDESV (reference sequence). This CDR3 reads CASSPRPRGVLTF. In nucleotides, the CDR3 is TGTGCCAGCAGCCCGAGACCCCGTGGGGTCCTGACTTTC.

The chain combines TRBV27 with TRBJ2-7, with TRBD1 matching over 9 bases. The CDR3 spans 14 residues. Germline V lookup: CDR1 MNHEY, CDR2 SMNVEV (reference sequence). The trim removed 6 bases at V and 6 bases at J, leaving 9 bases unmatched. The CDR3 bases are TGTGCCAGCAGCCCACCGGGACAGGGCGGCGAGCAGTACTTC. This gives the protein CASSPPGQGGEQYF.

Only a few counts were recorded for this clone. J is TRBJ1-2 and V is TRBV7-3; possible D gene TRBD1, 5 bases. There are 13 residues in the CDR3. V shed 5 bases and J shed 8 bases, with 15 bases lying between them. Germline CDR1 is SGHTA and CDR2 is FQGTGA. The CDR3 coding sequence is TGTGCCAGCAGCCCCGGGACTGCCCGCGGCTACACCTTC. It encodes CASSPGTARGYTF.

The rearrangement uses TRBV29-1 and TRBJ2-3; D unclear. V lost 5 bases, J lost 3 bases, and 15 bases lay in between. The CDR3 has 14 residues. Germline V gene lookup returns CDR1 SQVTM and CDR2 ANQGSEA. The CDR3 spells CSVTRGGTTDTQYF. Written as DNA, the CDR3 is TGCAGCGTTACCCGCGGTGGAACTACAGATACGCAGTATTTT.

The genes are TRBV19 and TRBJ2-1; D is unresolved. The CDR3 consists of 15 residues. The germline V gene has CDR1 LNHDA and CDR2 SQIVND (reference sequence). Trimming removed 3 bases at V and 6 bases at J, with 15 bases between. The CDR3 here is CASSMLLAGPNEQFF. CDR3 in DNA: TGTGCCAGTAGTATGTTGTTAGCTGGTCCCAATGAGCAGTTCTTC.

J is TRBJ2-1 and V is TRBV20-1; D remains ambiguous. Germline V CDR1 and CDR2: DFQATT, SNEGSKA (reference sequence). The CDR3 is 10 amino acids. The V end was cut by 6 bases, the J end by 8 bases, with 8 bases between. Here the CDR3 DNA reads TGCAGTGCCCTCGACCATGAGCAGTTCTTC. It encodes CSALDHEQFF.

This clone has only one observation. This same CDR3 is encoded by further DNA sequences in the sample. This chain connects TRBV7-2 to TRBJ2-3, with TRBD2 matching over 9 bases. Germline V gives CDR1 SGHTA, CDR2 FQGNSA. This CDR3 contains 15 residues. Trimming removed 5 bases from V and 5 bases from J; junction bases left unmatched: 8. CDR3 region: CASSPGLAGGDTQYF. The CDR3 bases are TGTGCCAGCAGCCCGGGACTAGCAGGAGGAGATACGCAGTATTTT.

J is TRBJ2-4 and V is TRBV5-1, with D perhaps given as TRBD1 or TRBD2 (5 bases each). CDR3 size: 15 residues. V lost 5 bases to trimming and J lost 8 bases, with 20 bases between them. Per the germline V gene, CDR1 is SGHRS and CDR2 is YFSETQ. CDR3 loop: CASSFGGQGEDIQYF. The CDR3 DNA follows: TGCGCCAGCAGTTTCGGCGGCCAGGGAGAAGACATTCAGTACTTC.

The table lists this clone with a few counts. This chain connects TRBV7-2 to TRBJ2-7; D is ambiguous. Germline V gene sequence: CDR1 SGHTA, CDR2 FQGNSA. Trimming left V 5 bases short and J 4 bases short, with 9 bases between. CDR3 length equals 12 residues. The CDR3, as DNA: TGTGCCAGCAGCACGAACGGGTACGAGCAGTACTTC. This codes for CASSTNGYEQYF.

The genes are TRBV7-6 and TRBJ1-5; tentative D call: TRBD1 (6 bases). V was shortened by 4 bases and J by 7 bases, with 14 bases between the two germline ends. The CDR3 has 14 residues. Germline V gene lookup returns CDR1 SGHVS and CDR2 FNYEAQ. The CDR3 nucleotides read TGTGCCAGCAGCTGGCGGGGGGCTGGGCAGCCCCAGCATTTT. Encoded protein: CASSWRGAGQPQHF.

The chain couples TRBV18 to TRBJ2-1; 8 bases are shared with TRBD2. The CDR3 contains 16 residues. J was trimmed by 9 bases and V by 0 bases; bases with no gene match: 10. Germline CDR1 and CDR2: KGHSH and LQKENI. For the CDR3, the DNA is TGTGCCAGCTCACCACCGGGACTAGAGGGTCGGGGTGAGCAGTTCTTC. It is translated as CASSPPGLEGRGEQFF.

This rearrangement joins TRBV15 to TRBJ2-1, with 16 bases that match TRBD2. Germline V gives CDR1 LNHNV, CDR2 YYDKDF (reference sequence). The length of the CDR3 is 20 residues. The V segment lost 2 bases and the J segment 3 bases; nucleotides outside the gene matches: 10. The DNA of the CDR3 is TGTGCCACCAGCAGACATCTCGGGACTAGCGGGAGGGGAGTCTACAATGAGCAGTTCTTC. Translation: CATSRHLGTSGRGVYNEQFF.

The J gene is TRBJ2-7, the V gene TRBV4-2; D is unclear. Germline V gene data show CDR1 as LGHNA and CDR2 as YNFKEQ. Trimming removed 4 bases at V and 3 bases at J, with 10 bases between. The CDR3 is 13 amino acids. CDR3 coding DNA: TGTGCCAGCAGCCCCGCCGATCGCTACGAGCAGTACTTC. Translation gives CASSPADRYEQYF.

The CDR3 loop reads CASRQGPNTEAFF. For the CDR3, the DNA is TGTGCCAGCAGACAGGGGCCAAACACTGAAGCTTTCTTT. The gene calls are TRBV9 and TRBJ1-1, with 7 bases fitting TRBD1. V gave up 5 bases and J gave up 2 bases; unmatched junction bases: 3. Germline V lookup: CDR1 SGDLS, CDR2 YYNGEE. The CDR3 is 13 amino acids.

The chain uses TRBV2 and TRBJ2-3; D ambiguous. This CDR3 is built from 14 residues. The V and J ends lost 5 bases and 0 bases respectively, with 9 bases between them. The V gene's germline CDR1 is SNHLY and CDR2 FYNNEI. The CDR3: CASSPWTSTDTQYF. The CDR3 DNA reads TGTGCCAGCAGTCCCTGGACCAGCACAGATACGCAGTATTTT.